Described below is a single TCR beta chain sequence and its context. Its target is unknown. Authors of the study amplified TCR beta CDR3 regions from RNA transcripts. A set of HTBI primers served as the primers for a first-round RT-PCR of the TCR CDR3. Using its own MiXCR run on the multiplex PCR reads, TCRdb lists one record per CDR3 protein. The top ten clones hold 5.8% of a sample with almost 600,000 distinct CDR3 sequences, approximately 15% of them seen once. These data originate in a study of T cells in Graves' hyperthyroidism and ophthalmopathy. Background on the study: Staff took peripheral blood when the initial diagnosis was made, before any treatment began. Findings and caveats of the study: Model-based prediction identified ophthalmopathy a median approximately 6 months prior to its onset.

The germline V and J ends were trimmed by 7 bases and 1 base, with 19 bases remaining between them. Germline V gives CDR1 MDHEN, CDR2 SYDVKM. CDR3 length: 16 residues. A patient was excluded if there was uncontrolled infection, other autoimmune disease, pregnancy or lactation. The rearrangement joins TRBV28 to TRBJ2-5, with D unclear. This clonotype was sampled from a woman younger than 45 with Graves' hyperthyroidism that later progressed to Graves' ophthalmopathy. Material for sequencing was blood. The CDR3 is CASTTADIQAQETQYF. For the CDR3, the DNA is TGTGCCAGCACCACAGCAGACATCCAAGCCCAAGAGACCCAGTACTTC.